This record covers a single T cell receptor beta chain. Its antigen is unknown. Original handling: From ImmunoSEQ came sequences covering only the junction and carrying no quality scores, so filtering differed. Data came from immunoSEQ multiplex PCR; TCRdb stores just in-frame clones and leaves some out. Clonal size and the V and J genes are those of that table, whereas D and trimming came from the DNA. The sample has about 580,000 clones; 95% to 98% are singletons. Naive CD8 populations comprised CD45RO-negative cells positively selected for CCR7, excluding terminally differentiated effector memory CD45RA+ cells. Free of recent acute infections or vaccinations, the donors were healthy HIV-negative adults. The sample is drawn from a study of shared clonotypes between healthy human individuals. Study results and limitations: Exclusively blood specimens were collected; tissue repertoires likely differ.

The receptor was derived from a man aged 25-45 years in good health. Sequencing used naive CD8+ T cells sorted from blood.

The CDR3 loop reads CASSLRGDEQFF. The CDR3 coding sequence is TGTGCCAGCAGTTTAAGGGGAGACGAGCAGTTCTTC. The chain is built from TRBV11-2 and TRBJ2-1; D is perhaps TRBD1 or TRBD2 (5 bases each). Trimming removed 6 bases at V and 10 bases at J, with 13 bases between. CDR1 is SGHAT, CDR2 FQNNGV, per germline. CDR3 length: 12 residues.